The 3 T cell receptor beta chains below all came from one sample that was sequenced in a study of blood T cell repertoires in COVID-19. Profiled with immunoSEQ multiplex PCR; TCRdb holds only in-frame clones, not every one. The repertoire holds about 170,000 clones, with 86% as singletons. Material: peripheral blood. These receptors were collected from a woman older than 75 in a cohort sampled during active or convalescent COVID-19.

V usage is TRBV27 and J usage is TRBJ2-3; 11 bases are a match to TRBD2. The CDR3 contains 15 residues. V shed 8 bases, J shed 8 bases, and the junction held 12 bases outside the gene matches. Looked up from germline, CDR1 is MNHEY and CDR2 is SMNVEV (reference sequence). CDR3 region: CASGRTSGPSFTQYF. CDR3 sequence (DNA): TGTGCCAGCGGCAGGACTAGCGGGCCCTCATTTACGCAGTATTTT.

Here the CDR3 DNA reads TGTGCCAGCAGCACACCTAGCGGGAGTTTGAATGAGCAGTTCTTC. Translated, it gives CASSTPSGSLNEQFF. This chain joins TRBV5-4 and TRBJ2-1; 10 nucleotides agree with TRBD2. CDR1 and CDR2 from the germline V gene are SGHNT and YYREEE (reference sequence). Trimming at V came to 4 bases and at J to 7 bases, leaving 8 bases not matched to a gene. The CDR3 extends over 15 amino acids.

The chain employs TRBV2 and TRBJ1-4; a possible D gene is TRBD1 (5 bases). This CDR3 is built from 14 residues. Trimming took 4 bases from V and 8 from J, leaving 14 bases between them. In germline, CDR1 is SNHLY, CDR2 FYNNEI. In nucleotides, the CDR3 is TGTGCCAGCAGTGTGGAGACAGCGGGGGAAAAACTGTTTTTT. This gives the protein CASSVETAGEKLFF.